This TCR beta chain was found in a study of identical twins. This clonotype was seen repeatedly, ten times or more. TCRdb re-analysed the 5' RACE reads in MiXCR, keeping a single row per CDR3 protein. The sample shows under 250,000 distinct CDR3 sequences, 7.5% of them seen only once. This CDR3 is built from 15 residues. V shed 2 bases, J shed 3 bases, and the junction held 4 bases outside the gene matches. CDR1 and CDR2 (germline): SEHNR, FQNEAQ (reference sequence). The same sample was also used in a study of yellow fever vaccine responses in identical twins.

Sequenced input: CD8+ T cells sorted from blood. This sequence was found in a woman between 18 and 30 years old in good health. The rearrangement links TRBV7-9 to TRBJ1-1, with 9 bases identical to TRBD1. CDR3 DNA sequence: TGTGCCAGCAGCTTAACAGGGGGCATGGACACTGAAGCTTTCTTT. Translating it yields CASSLTGGMDTEAFF.